The entry that follows covers one T cell receptor (beta chain) sequence. The antigen is unknown. The data were produced by immunoSEQ multiplex PCR, yet TCRdb's version contains in-frame clones alone and is incomplete. Here the sample spans about 75,000 clones, 87% being singletons. These data are taken from a study of T cell responses to AZD1222 COVID-19 vaccine. The CDR3 spans 13 residues. V was pared by 6 bases and J by 7 bases, with 14 bases between. From germline, CDR1 is SGHDT and CDR2 YYEEEE. Whole-study findings and limits: All repertoire sampling was performed exclusively after the peak T cell response.

The chain uses TRBV5-6 and TRBJ1-5; a possible D gene is TRBD1 (6 bases). The sequence derives from an adult who received the AZD1222 COVID-19 vaccine. Sequencing used peripheral blood, obtained 28 days after the second AZD1222 dose. For the CDR3, the DNA is TGTGCCAGCACCCTTTGGGGGGCCCAGCCCCAGCATTTT. Protein: CASTLWGAQPQHF.